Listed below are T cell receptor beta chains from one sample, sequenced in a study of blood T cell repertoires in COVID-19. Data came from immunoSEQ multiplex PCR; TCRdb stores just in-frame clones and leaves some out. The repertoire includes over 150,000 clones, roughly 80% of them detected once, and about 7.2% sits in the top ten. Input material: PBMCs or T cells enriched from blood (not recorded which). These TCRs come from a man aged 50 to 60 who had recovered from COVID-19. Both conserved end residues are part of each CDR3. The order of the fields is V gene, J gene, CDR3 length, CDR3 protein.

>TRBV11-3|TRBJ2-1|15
CASSSGTEYYNEQFF
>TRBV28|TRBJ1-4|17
CASSLPPATGPNEKLFF
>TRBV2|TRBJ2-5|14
CASSASGGQETQYF
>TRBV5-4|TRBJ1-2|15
CASSPDRGVVYGYTF
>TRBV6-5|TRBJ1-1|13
CASIQGANTEAFF
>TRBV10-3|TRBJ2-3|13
CAIRGQSTDTQYF
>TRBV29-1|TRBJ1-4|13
CSVEQGAGEKLFF
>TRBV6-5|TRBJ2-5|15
CASSYAGRTQETQYF
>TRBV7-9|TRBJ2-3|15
CASSMRGGRADTQYF
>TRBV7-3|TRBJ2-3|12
CASSPSGDTQYF
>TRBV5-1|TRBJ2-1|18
CASSSRTSGGAVYNEQFF
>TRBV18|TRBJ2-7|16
CASSLGTGGSTYEQYF
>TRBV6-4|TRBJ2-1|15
CASSVEKADGGGQFF
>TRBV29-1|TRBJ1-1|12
CSVSDLNTEAFF
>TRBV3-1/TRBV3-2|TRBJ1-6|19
CASSQDTRRPEGYNSPLHF
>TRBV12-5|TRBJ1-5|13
CASGAGGNQPQHF
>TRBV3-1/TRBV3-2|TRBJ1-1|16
CASSRTGTAVAPEAFF
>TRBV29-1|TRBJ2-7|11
CSVPGTDGQYF
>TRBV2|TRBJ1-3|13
CASSGQGYNTIYF
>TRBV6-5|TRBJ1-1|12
CASRDRVSEAFF
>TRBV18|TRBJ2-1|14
CASSPPTSVNEQFF
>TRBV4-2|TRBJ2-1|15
CASSRRKASYNEQFF
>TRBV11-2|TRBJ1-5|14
CASSLESENQPQHF
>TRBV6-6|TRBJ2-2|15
CASSRDTPYTGELFF
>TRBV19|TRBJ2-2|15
CASSSDRVWTGELFF
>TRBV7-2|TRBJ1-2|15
CASSFSTGREPGYTF
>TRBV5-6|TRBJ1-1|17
CASSLGFGGPMNTEAFF
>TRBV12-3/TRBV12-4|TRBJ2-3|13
CASSLNRGDTQYF